A selection of T cell receptor beta chains follows, all from one sample in a study of blood T cells in healthy people across ages. TCRdb re-analysed the 5' RACE reads in MiXCR, keeping a single row per CDR3 protein. Here the sample spans roughly 500,000 distinct CDR3 sequences, 25% to 30% being singletons. Sample: blood. The source is a woman aged 65 to 85 in good health. Both conserved end residues are part of each CDR3. The D gene is left open where the match is weak. The size of a clone is reported for some rows only, either as once, few or many, or as a class for expanded clones.

>-|12|few|TRBJ1-2|TRBV29-1
TGCAGCGTTGCCAGGGGCCAAGAAGGCTACACCTTC
CSVARGQEGYTF
>TRBD2|16|-|TRBJ2-3|TRBV10-3
TGTGCCATCAGAAGTTCACTAGCGGGAGGGTCAGATACGCAGTATTTT
CAIRSSLAGGSDTQYF
>-|11|-|TRBJ1-2|TRBV20-1
TGCAGTGCTAGGGCTAGGCCTGGCTACACCTTC
CSARARPGYTF
>TRBD2|15|-|TRBJ2-2|TRBV12-3/TRBV12-4
TGTGCCAGCAGTTCGCGGCAGGGAGGGGTGGGGGAGCTGTTTTTT
CASSSRQGGVGELFF
>-|13|-|TRBJ2-7|TRBV7-9
TGTGCCAGCAGCCACCAGGAGGCCTACGAGCAGTACTTC
CASSHQEAYEQYF
>TRBD1|13|-|TRBJ2-1|TRBV29-1
TGCAGCGCCCGGGACAGGGAGTTCGGTGAGCAGTTCTTC
CSARDREFGEQFF
>-|15|few|TRBJ2-2|TRBV2
TGTGCCAGCAGTGAAGAAACCCTTACGACCGGGGAGCTGTTTTTT
CASSEETLTTGELFF
>TRBD1|13|-|TRBJ2-2|TRBV29-1
TGCAGCGTTGACACAGGGGGCACCGGGGAGCTGTTTTTT
CSVDTGGTGELFF
>-|17|few|TRBJ1-4|TRBV4-3
TGCGCCAGCAGCCAAGATCTTGGAGGGCAGTTTCGGGAAAAACTGTTTTTT
CASSQDLGGQFREKLFF
>TRBD2|15|-|TRBJ2-3|TRBV6-4
TGTGCCAGCAGTGACTCTAGCGGGGGGGCAGATACGCAGTATTTT
CASSDSSGGADTQYF
>-|14|few|TRBJ1-1|TRBV3-1
TGTGCCAGCAGCCAGCAAGGACAGCCCGGGCGGGCTTTCTTT
CASSQQGQPGRAFF
>-|16|-|TRBJ2-3|TRBV2
TGTGCCAGCAGGGAAAGGGTGAGCGACCCCACAGATACGCAGTATTTT
CASRERVSDPTDTQYF
>-|16|-|TRBJ2-7|TRBV6-5
TGTGCCAGCAGTTACTCGCAGGGGATCCGGACCTACGAGCAGTACTTC
CASSYSQGIRTYEQYF
>-|15|few|TRBJ1-3|TRBV2
TGTGCCAGCAGTCCCTGGCAGGGAGCTGGAAACACCATATATTTT
CASSPWQGAGNTIYF
>TRBD2|15|few|TRBJ2-3|TRBV6-1
TGTGCCAGCAGTGAAGCGGGGGGGTACACAGATACGCAGTATTTT
CASSEAGGYTDTQYF
>-|10|few|TRBJ2-5|TRBV29-1
TGCAGCGTTGGCATGGAGACCCAGTACTTC
CSVGMETQYF
>-|13|-|TRBJ2-7|TRBV12-3/TRBV12-4
TGTGCCAACAGTGCCCAGGGGTCCCACGAGCAGTACTTC
CANSAQGSHEQYF
>-|13|-|TRBJ2-1|TRBV2
TGTGCCAGCAGTGAACAGCAGGCCCCAAAGCAGTTCTTC
CASSEQQAPKQFF
>-|15|-|TRBJ2-7|TRBV5-1
TGCGCCAGCAGCTTGGGGTCTCCAGGGTCCTACGAGCAGTACTTC
CASSLGSPGSYEQYF
>-|15|-|TRBJ2-7|TRBV7-2
TGTGCCAGCAGCTTAGCATTCGGGACGGGCTACGAGCAGTACTTC
CASSLAFGTGYEQYF
>TRBD1|15|-|TRBJ2-4|TRBV15
TGTGCCACCAGCAGAGAGGGAAGGGGGCGAGACATTCAGTACTTC
CATSREGRGRDIQYF
>TRBD2|13|-|TRBJ2-5|TRBV7-2
TGTGCGACGGGAGCGGGAGGGCGAGAGACCCAGTACTTC
CATGAGGRETQYF
>-|15|-|TRBJ1-5|TRBV2
TGTGCCAGCGAGTCTCAGGGTCGTACCGGTCAGCCCCAGCATTTT
CASESQGRTGQPQHF
>TRBD1|14|-|TRBJ2-3|TRBV5-1
TGCGCCAGCAGACAGGACAGGGGAGCAGATACGCAGTATTTT
CASRQDRGADTQYF
>TRBD2|15|-|TRBJ2-1|TRBV6-2/TRBV6-3
TGTGCCAGCCTCAGCGGGGGGGCCCCCTACAATGAGCAGTTCTTC
CASLSGGAPYNEQFF
>TRBD2|18|few|TRBJ2-1|TRBV27
TGTGCCAGCAGCCGGACTAGCGGGGGCGGACCTTCCTACAATGAGCAGTTCTTC
CASSRTSGGGPSYNEQFF
>-|13|few|TRBJ2-7|TRBV5-1
TGCGCCAGCAGCTTGGTAGGATTCTACGAGCAGTACTTC
CASSLVGFYEQYF
>-|14|few|TRBJ1-2|TRBV7-2
TGTGCCAACTCGGCTGAAGGCAGGGGATATGGCTACACCTTC
CANSAEGRGYGYTF
>-|14|-|TRBJ1-1|TRBV7-6
TGTGCCAGCAGCTTTGGTAACATGAACACTGAAGCTTTCTTT
CASSFGNMNTEAFF
>-|15|few|TRBJ1-1|TRBV4-3
TGCGCCAGCAGCCAAGATGAATCTTGGGGCACTGAAGCTTTCTTT
CASSQDESWGTEAFF
>TRBD2|15|few|TRBJ2-1|TRBV9
TGTGCCAGCAGCGTAGACAGCGGGGGGTACAATGAGCAGTTCTTC
CASSVDSGGYNEQFF
>TRBD1|13|-|TRBJ1-2|TRBV12-3/TRBV12-4
TGTGCCAGCAACACCGGGACAGGTCTTGGCTACACCTTC
CASNTGTGLGYTF
>-|13|-|TRBJ1-2|TRBV5-4
TGTGCCAGCAGCTTGGAACAGAGCTATGGCTACACCTTC
CASSLEQSYGYTF
>TRBD1|15|few|TRBJ1-1|TRBV6-2/TRBV6-3
TGTGCCAGCAGCCCACAGGGGACCCGGAACACTGAAGCTTTCTTT
CASSPQGTRNTEAFF
>-|12|-|TRBJ2-5|TRBV3-1
TGTGCCAGCAGCCAAGCCTCAGAGACCCAGTACTTC
CASSQASETQYF
>-|12|few|TRBJ2-5|TRBV20-1
TGCAGTGCCCAGGGGCGGAAAGAGACCCAGTACTTC
CSAQGRKETQYF
>-|12|few|TRBJ1-6|TRBV28
TGTGCCAGCACGGAAACGGGTTCACCCCTCCACTTT
CASTETGSPLHF
>-|15|-|TRBJ2-7|TRBV6-5
TGTGCCAGCAGTTACCGGTCTACCATAATCTACGAGCAGTACTTC
CASSYRSTIIYEQYF
>-|15|once|TRBJ2-4|TRBV5-5
TGTGCCAGCAGCTTGGACAGGAAGGCCAAAAACATTCAGTACTTC
CASSLDRKAKNIQYF
>-|17|few|TRBJ1-6|TRBV9
TGTGCCAGCAGCGTAGTTGAGGGAAGCTCCTATAATTCACCCCTCCACTTT
CASSVVEGSSYNSPLHF
>-|14|many|TRBJ1-4|TRBV6-6
TGTGCCAGCAGTGCTAGGGTCGGCTCTGAAAAACTGTTTTTT
CASSARVGSEKLFF
>-|14|few|TRBJ1-5|TRBV2
TGTGCCAGCAGTGAATCTTGGGGGAATCAGCCCCAGCATTTT
CASSESWGNQPQHF
>-|15|-|TRBJ2-7|TRBV7-2
TGTGCCAGCAGCTTAGCGGGAGACATCTCCTACGAGCAGTACTTC
CASSLAGDISYEQYF
>-|14|-|TRBJ2-7|TRBV3-1
TGTGCCAGCAGCCCCCACGCGGGGACCTACGAGCAGTACTTC
CASSPHAGTYEQYF
>-|15|-|TRBJ1-1|TRBV5-1
TGCGCCAGCAGCTTCCTAGGGGGGTTGAACACTGAAGCTTTCTTT
CASSFLGGLNTEAFF
>TRBD1|14|-|TRBJ1-2|TRBV9
TGTGCCAGCAGCGTAGACCGTCGACAGGGAGGCTACACCTTC
CASSVDRRQGGYTF
>TRBD2|17|few|TRBJ2-2|TRBV7-8
TGTGCCAGCAGCTTAGCGCCTTGGACTAGCGGGCCCGGGGAGCTGTTTTTT
CASSLAPWTSGPGELFF
>TRBD1|15|-|TRBJ2-2|TRBV11-3
TGTGCCAGCAGCTACGACAGGGGGGCGTCCGGGGAGCTGTTTTTT
CASSYDRGASGELFF
>TRBD1|17|-|TRBJ2-3|TRBV9
TGTGCCAGCAGCGCGGAGTTCGGGACAGGGGGCGCAGATACGCAGTATTTT
CASSAEFGTGGADTQYF
>TRBD1|13|-|TRBJ1-1|TRBV29-1
TGCAGCGTTGACGGACAGGGGAACACTGAAGCTTTCTTT
CSVDGQGNTEAFF
>-|15|-|TRBJ2-5|TRBV5-1
TGCGCCAGCAGTCTGGGAGCGATTTTCCAAGAGACCCAGTACTTC
CASSLGAIFQETQYF
>TRBD2|17|few|TRBJ2-7|TRBV3-1
TGTGCCAGCAGCCAAGGGGTCCCGGGACTAGCGGATTACGAGCAGTACTTC
CASSQGVPGLADYEQYF